The present entry profiles one T cell receptor beta chain with its context. Its antigen remains undetermined. Base qualities are not provided; no much larger clone lies one nucleotide away. The library was prepared using the immunoSEQ multiplex PCR assay. The multiplex PCR relied on a mix of 60 forward primers for TCR Vbeta segments and 13 reverse primers for TCR Jbeta segments. Amplification of the CDR3 region of rearranged TCR beta genes was performed with a multiplex PCR assay on genomic DNA. The Illumina HiSeq System was used to sequence the amplified TCR beta libraries as 87-base-pair reads. The paper's processing steps were these. Across the roughly 640 repertoires, a later analysis counted some 80 million unique TCR beta chains, 9 million to 14 million of which were shared by at least two donors. To remove PCR and sequencing errors, raw reads were error-corrected and collapsed into unique sequences using a nearest-neighbor algorithm that merged closely related sequences. To assign V, D and J gene segments, CDR3 sequences were aligned to IMGT reference sequences. For a sequence to be retained, a match of at least six nucleotides was required to both a V gene segment and a J gene segment. A rearrangement counted as productive if the CDR3 had no stop codons and remained in frame with V and J, and every other rearrangement counted as non-productive. Following IMGT convention, CDR3 was defined as the stretch from the second conserved V-encoded cysteine up to the conserved J-encoded phenylalanine. The earlier analysis of about 500 of the donors excluded sequences that lacked an unambiguous match to a single V gene segment. An earlier analysis of just under 600 of the donors called V segments functional above 56.7% productive rearrangements and segregating when the between-donor standard deviation exceeded 5%. A statistical classification framework was developed to diagnose cytomegalovirus status using the catalog of TCR beta chain sequences. In a later analysis, V and J genes were assigned by comparing TCR nucleotide sequences against IMGT/GENE-DB human TR gene sequences. Using the TCRdist pipeline, a later analysis assigned CDR3 sequences along with most-parsimonious VDJ recombination scenarios. In a later analysis, each TCR beta chain was defined by its CDR3 amino acid sequence together with its V-gene family, and reads lacking a unique V-gene family were excluded. To address suspected cross-contamination and a sequencing artifact, a later analysis removed approximately 590 highly shared, low-generation-probability nucleotide sequences. In a later analysis, a clonal expansion index was calculated for each public chain from normalized within-repertoire ranks of inferred template counts. In a later analysis, generation probabilities were computed using a VDJ recombination model fitted to out-of-frame rearrangements, and the results were checked against IGoR. A later analysis scored TCR-TCR, TCR-HLA and TCR-CMV co-occurrence with hypergeometric tests, applying a repertoire-size bias correction to TCR pairs. A later analysis estimated false discovery rates by permuting HLA or CMV assignments 20 times. In a later analysis, co-occurring TCRs were grouped using DBSCAN, and TCRdist sequence similarity was added for clustering within HLA-allele-positive subsets. Repertoires with fewer than 30,000 or more than 120,000 public chains were left out of co-occurrence clustering, as were a few repertoires with anomalous nucleotide sharing. TCRdb took over this immuneACCESS table, retaining in-frame rearrangements with V and J assigned. Such tables are incomplete; in checked studies, under half of the missing clones stem from an unresolved V gene, and the remainder is unexplained. D and trimming come from the DNA, and the V and J calls and clone size come from that table. The table for this sample lists more than 150,000 clones; roughly 74% of them were counted only once. The ten biggest clones cover roughly 8.2% of the sample.

This entry belongs to a study of cytomegalovirus exposure and HLA in healthy donors (dated by TCRdb to 2017 to 2019). At the level of the whole study: According to an earlier analysis of several hundred of the donors, about 179 million T cells yielded 117 million unique TCR beta sequences and around 300 Gb of sequence data. About 280 gigabases of sequencing data and roughly 90 million unique TCR sequences were included in an early release covering about 600 HLA-typed donors. Of the roughly 420 genotyped donors, more than 75% were placed in the genetic ancestry cluster associated with self-reported Caucasian donors. The study aimed to test whether signatures of past pathogen exposure could be identified by cataloging public T cell receptors. The study profiled the T cell repertoires of under 850 subjects by immunosequencing and related them to cytomegalovirus serostatus. A separate validation cohort of approximately 120 different subjects was used in addition to the 666-subject first cohort. High-throughput TCR immunosequencing, statistical association of individual TCRs with disease status, and machine learning were combined to predict cytomegalovirus infection status. In a later analysis, previously published TCR beta repertoires from 666 donors were re-analyzed and high-resolution HLA genotyping was added so that TCR occurrence patterns could be studied. In the later analysis, no new phenotypic data were used to find candidate immune exposures; instead, reliance was placed on TCR beta sequences and their occurrence across donors. An earlier analysis of 587 of the donors used high-throughput TCR beta sequencing to judge whether each TCR beta V gene segment behaved as functional or pseudogenic. Alongside the repertoire data, information on donor age, sex, ethnicity and CMV serostatus was compiled. A later genetic analysis took genome-wide SNP genotypes for about 65% of the roughly 670 donors and used that subset as a discovery cohort. Every discovery cohort repertoire had been produced on one sequencing platform. Both class I and class II loci were covered by HLA typing, at four-digit resolution. Typing coverage differed by locus: A, B, C, DRB1 and DQB1 were typed in roughly 629-630 donors, DQA1 in 500 to 550, DPA1 in around 600, and DPB1 in 450 to 490. Several DR-DQ haplotypes were treated as single units for association and clustering because of strong linkage in the cohort. On average, roughly 240,000 unique TCR beta nucleotide sequences were sequenced per donor among a few hundred genotyped donors of the cohort, with roughly 18% of those sequences being non-productive. Paper-wide results and their limitations: A later analysis found that most CMV-associated TCR beta chains appeared HLA-restricted, with HLA associations seemingly driven largely by CMV exposure. Compared with the approximately 720-donor mean, donors in an Asian-associated ancestry cluster had fewer N-insertions in productive TCRs, according to a later genetic analysis. The authors suggested that the approach could potentially be extended to other disease states and immunological phenotypes. HLA typing was unavailable for some donors at each locus, so association tests used only the typed subset. According to a later analysis, TCR association rates differed among HLA loci, with DRB1 alleles showing the most associated TCRs and HLA-C alleles showing the fewest. In vitro tests confirmed that a few of the cytomegalovirus-associated TCR beta chains recognize cytomegalovirus antigens. Specific HLA alleles were associated with over 15,000 TCR beta sequences at a false discovery rate of 0.05 in a later analysis. Presence/absence analyses assumed roughly uniform sequencing depth across donors, an assumption that may not hold. Some IMGT-functional V segments, including TRBV6-2 and TRBV6-3, could not be told apart with the 87-base-pair reads, so those segments were excluded. In a later genetic analysis, a missense DCLRE1C variant was associated with V-gene and J-gene trimming of TCR beta chains, and the association was replicated in an independent cohort. The cohort was sequenced for TCR beta chains only, and without alpha or paired-chain data the features that could be detected were limited. A total of 150 to 200 TCR beta chains were listed by the study as associated with cytomegalovirus. Over 15 rarely observed V segments, including chromosome 9 orphons, were excluded from the earlier analysis of 550 to 700 of the donors because counts were too low. The classifier was reported to diagnose cytomegalovirus status with high specificity and sensitivity in both the original and validation cohorts. When HLA alleles, especially DR and DQ, strongly co-occurred, TCR associations were difficult to assign to individual alleles. Correlated functional status among segregating V segments might reflect linkage disequilibrium, but an unknown experimental factor could not be ruled out. Across donors, most TCR sequences were observed very rarely, whereas some public TCRs were present in many individuals. A cluster of highly shared sequence variants was judged likely to represent a technical artifact of the sequencing pipeline. In an earlier analysis of fewer than 700 of the donors, most TCR beta V segments appeared in productive rearrangements about 87% or about 30% of the time, broadly matching IMGT annotations. A further reported finding was that TCR beta sequences accurately predicted the HLA-A and HLA-B alleles for most subjects in the first cohort. A later analysis reported that several top co-occurrence clusters appeared linked to parvovirus B19, influenza, CMV and Epstein-Barr virus. A later analysis found that HLA-associated TCR beta chains were more clonally expanded and had lower generation probabilities than equally common non-associated chains. The only immune exposure information available for the cohort was CMV serostatus.

The cohort was made up of 666 healthy bone marrow donors. At the time of sampling, every cohort member was nominally healthy, though immune exposures that went unrecorded were likely present. The donor was CMV seropositive and belonged to the group of a few hundred seropositive cohort members. Every donor gave a peripheral blood sample, and the peripheral blood mononuclear cells from that sample were used for TCR beta sequencing. Genomic DNA extraction from the blood cell samples was performed with the Qiagen DNeasy Blood Extraction Kit. Spanning cysteine to phenylalanine, the CDR3 consists of 14 amino acids. Solely the CDR3 DNA is kept, with 42 bases framed from the first base. Deletion took 0 bases off V and 8 bases off J, with a span of 13 bases between the germline ends. Looking up the germline V gene yields CDR1 SGHVS and CDR2 FNYEAQ.

The sequence is built from TRBV7-6 and TRBJ1-2; tentative D gene TRBD1, with 5 bases matching. Specimen: PBMCs. The receptor's source is a woman aged 40 to 49 in good health and CMV-seropositive. The CDR3 in this case is CASSLAIQGGGYTF. The nucleotides are TGTGCCAGCAGCTTAGCGATCCAGGGAGGCGGCTACACCTTC.